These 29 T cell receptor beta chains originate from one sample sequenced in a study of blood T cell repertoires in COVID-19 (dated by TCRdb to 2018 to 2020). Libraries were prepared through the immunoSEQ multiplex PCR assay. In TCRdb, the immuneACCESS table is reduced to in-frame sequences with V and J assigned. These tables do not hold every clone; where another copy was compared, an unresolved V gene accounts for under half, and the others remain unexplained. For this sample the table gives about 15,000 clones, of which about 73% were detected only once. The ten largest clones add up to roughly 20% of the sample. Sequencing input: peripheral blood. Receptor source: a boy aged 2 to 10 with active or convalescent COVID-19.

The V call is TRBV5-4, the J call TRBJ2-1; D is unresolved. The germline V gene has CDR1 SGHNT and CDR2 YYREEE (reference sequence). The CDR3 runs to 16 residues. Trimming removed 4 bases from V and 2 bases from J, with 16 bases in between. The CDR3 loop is CASSPPISGAYNEQFF. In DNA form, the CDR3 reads TGTGCCAGCAGCCCCCCGATTAGTGGAGCCTACAATGAGCAGTTCTTC.

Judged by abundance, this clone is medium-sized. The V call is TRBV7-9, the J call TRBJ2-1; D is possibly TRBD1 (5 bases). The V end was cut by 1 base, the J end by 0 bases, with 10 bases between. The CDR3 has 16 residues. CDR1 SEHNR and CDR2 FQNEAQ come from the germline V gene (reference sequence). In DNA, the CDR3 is TGTGCCAGCAGCTTAGGAAGGGGTCCCTCCTACAATGAGCAGTTCTTC. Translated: CASSLGRGPSYNEQFF.

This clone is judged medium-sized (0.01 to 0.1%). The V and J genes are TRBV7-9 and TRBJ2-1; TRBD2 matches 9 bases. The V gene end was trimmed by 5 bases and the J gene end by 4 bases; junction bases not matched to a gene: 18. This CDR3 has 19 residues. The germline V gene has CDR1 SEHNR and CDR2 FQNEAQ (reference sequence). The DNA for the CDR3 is TGTGCCAGCAGCCCCCCCCTGGGGATAGCGGGGGAACTTTACAATGAGCAGTTCTTC. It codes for CASSPPLGIAGELYNEQFF.

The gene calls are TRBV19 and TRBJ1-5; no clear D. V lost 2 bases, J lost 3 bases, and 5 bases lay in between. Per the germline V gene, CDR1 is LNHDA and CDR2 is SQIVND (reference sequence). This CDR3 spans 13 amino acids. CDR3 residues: CASSISYNQPQHF. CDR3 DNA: TGTGCCAGTAGTATATCCTACAATCAGCCCCAGCATTTT.

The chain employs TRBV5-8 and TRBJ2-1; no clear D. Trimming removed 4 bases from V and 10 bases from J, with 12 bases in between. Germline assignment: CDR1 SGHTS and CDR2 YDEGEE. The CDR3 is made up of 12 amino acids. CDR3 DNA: TGTGCCAGCAGCCCCCGGGTTCGGGAGCAGTTCTTC. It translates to CASSPRVREQFF.

CDR3 loop: CATPTGLSSYEQYF. The CDR3 DNA is TGTGCCACCCCAACAGGGTTAAGCTCCTACGAGCAGTACTTC. This chain uses TRBV6-5 with TRBJ2-7, with D maybe TRBD1 (6 bases). Germline assignment: CDR1 MNHEY and CDR2 SVGAGI. V lost 10 bases to trimming and J lost 0 bases, with 16 bases between them. This CDR3 is built from 14 residues.

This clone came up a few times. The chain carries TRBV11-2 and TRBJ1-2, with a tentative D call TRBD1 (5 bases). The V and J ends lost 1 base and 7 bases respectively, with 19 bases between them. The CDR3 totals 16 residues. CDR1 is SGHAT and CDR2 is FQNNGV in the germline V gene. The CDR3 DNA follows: TGTGCCAGCAGCTTAGTAGCAGGGAAGACCCCGTTTGGCTACACCTTC. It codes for CASSLVAGKTPFGYTF.

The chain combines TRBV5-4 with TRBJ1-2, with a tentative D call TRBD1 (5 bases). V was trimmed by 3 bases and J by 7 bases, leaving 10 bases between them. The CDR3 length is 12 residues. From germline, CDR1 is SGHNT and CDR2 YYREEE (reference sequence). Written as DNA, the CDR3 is TGTGCCAGCAGCTACGGGGGGACTGGCTACACCTTC. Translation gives CASSYGGTGYTF.

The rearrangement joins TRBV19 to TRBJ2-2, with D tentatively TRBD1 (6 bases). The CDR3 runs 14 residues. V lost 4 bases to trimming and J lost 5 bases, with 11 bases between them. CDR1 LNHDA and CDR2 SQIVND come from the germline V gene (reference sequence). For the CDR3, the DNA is TGTGCCAGTAGTACGTCAGGGGCTACCGGGGAGCTGTTTTTT. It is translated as CASSTSGATGELFF.

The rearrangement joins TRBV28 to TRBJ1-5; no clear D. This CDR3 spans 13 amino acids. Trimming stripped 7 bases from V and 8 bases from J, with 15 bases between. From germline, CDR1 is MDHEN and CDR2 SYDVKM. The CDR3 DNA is TGTGCCAGCAAAAAACACCCCCAGGAGCCCCAGCATTTT. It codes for CASKKHPQEPQHF.

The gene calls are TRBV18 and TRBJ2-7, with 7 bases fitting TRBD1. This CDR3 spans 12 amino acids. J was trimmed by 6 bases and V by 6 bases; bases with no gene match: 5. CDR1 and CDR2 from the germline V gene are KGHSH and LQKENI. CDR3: CASSRQGSEQYV. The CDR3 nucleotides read TGTGCCAGCTCTAGACAGGGCTCCGAGCAGTACGTC.

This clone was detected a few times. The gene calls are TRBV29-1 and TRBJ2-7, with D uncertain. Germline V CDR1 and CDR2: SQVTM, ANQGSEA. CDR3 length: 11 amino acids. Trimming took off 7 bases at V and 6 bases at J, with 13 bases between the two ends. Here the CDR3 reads CSASESGEQYF. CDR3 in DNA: TGCAGCGCCTCTGAATCGGGCGAGCAGTACTTC.

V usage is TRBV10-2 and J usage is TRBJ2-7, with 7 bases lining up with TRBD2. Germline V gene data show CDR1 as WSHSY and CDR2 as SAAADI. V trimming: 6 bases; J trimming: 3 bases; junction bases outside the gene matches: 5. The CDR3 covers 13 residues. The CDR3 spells CASSIGLDYEQYF. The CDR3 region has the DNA TGCGCCAGCAGCATTGGACTAGACTACGAGCAGTACTTC.

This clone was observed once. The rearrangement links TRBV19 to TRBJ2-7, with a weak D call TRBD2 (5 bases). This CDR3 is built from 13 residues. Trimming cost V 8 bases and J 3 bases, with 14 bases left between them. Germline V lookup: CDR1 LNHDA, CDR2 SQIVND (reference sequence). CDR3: CASSPGSYYEQYF. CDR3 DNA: TGTGCCAGTTCACCGGGAAGTTACTACGAGCAGTACTTC.

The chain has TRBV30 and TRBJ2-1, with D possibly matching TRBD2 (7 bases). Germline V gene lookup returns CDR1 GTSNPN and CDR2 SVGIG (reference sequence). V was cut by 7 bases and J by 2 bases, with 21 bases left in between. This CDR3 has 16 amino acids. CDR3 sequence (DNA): TGTGCCTCCGGAAGGGGGGGGGCCACCCCCTACAATGAGCAGTTCTTC. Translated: CASGRGGATPYNEQFF.

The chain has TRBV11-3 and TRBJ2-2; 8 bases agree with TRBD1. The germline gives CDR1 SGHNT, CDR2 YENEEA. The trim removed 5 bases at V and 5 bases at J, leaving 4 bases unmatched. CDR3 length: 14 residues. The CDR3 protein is CASSGDRKTGELFF. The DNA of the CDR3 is TGTGCCAGCAGCGGGGACAGGAAGACCGGGGAGCTGTTTTTT.

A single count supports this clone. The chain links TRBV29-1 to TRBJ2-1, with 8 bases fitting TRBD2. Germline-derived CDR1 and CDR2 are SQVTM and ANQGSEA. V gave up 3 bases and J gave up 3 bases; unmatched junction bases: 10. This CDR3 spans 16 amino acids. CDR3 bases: TGCAGCGTTGAGTTGAAGCGGGAGTTACTCTACAATGAGCAGTTCTTC. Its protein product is CSVELKRELLYNEQFF.

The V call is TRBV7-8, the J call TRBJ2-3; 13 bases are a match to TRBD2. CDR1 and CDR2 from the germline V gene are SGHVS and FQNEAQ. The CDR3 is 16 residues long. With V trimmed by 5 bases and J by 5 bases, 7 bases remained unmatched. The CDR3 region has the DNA TGTGCCAGCAGCGCGAGGACTAGCGGGAGTAGAGATACGCAGTATTTT. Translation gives CASSARTSGSRDTQYF.

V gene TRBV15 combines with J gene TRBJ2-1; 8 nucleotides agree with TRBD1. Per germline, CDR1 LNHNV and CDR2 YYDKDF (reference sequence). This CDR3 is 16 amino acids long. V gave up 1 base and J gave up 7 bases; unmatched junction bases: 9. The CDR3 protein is CATSRVGGQGRNEQFF. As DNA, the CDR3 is TGTGCCACCAGCAGAGTGGGAGGACAGGGAAGGAATGAGCAGTTCTTC.

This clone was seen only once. CDR3 sequence reads: CASSSPAAFYGYTF. CDR3 bases: TGTGCCAGCAGCTCCCCCGCGGCGTTCTATGGCTACACCTTC. The V gene is TRBV5-4, the J gene TRBJ1-2; D is undetermined. The CDR3 spans 14 residues. The germline V gene encodes CDR1 SGHNT and CDR2 YYREEE (reference sequence). V was shortened by 3 bases and J by 4 bases, with 13 bases between the two germline ends.

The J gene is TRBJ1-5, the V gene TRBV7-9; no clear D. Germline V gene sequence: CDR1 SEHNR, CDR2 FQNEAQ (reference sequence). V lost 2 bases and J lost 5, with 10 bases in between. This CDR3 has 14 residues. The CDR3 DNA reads TGTGCCAGCAGCTTACGAGGGTCTGATCAGCCCCAGCATTTT. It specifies CASSLRGSDQPQHF.

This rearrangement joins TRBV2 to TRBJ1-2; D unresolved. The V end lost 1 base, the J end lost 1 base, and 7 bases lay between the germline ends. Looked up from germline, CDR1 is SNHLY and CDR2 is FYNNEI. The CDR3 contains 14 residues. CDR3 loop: CASSEGPDNYGYTF. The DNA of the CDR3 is TGTGCCAGCAGTGAAGGTCCAGATAACTATGGCTACACCTTC.

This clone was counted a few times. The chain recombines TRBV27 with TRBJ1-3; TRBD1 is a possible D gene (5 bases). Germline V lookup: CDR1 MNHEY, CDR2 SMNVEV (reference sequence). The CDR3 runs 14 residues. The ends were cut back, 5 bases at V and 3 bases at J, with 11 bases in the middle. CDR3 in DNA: TGTGCCAGCAGTCGGGGGTCGGGTGGAAACACCATATATTTT. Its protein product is CASSRGSGGNTIYF.

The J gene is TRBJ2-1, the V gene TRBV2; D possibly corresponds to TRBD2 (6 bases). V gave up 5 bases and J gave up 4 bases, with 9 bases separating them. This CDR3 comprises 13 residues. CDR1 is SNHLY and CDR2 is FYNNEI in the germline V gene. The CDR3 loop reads CASSSLAYNEQFF. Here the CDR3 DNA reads TGTGCCAGCAGTTCACTAGCATACAATGAGCAGTTCTTC.

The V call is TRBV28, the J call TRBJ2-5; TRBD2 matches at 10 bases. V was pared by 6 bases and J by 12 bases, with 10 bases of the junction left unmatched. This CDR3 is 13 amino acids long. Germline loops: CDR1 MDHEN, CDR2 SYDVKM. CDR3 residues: CASSGTSATKKYF. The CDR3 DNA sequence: TGTGCCAGCAGCGGGACTAGCGCCACCAAGAAGTACTTC.

CDR3 bases: TGTGCCAGCAGCTTATTGAGAACAGATACGCAGTATTTT. It yields the protein CASSLLRTDTQYF. The genes are TRBV7-2 and TRBJ2-3; D is ambiguous. Germline values: CDR1 SGHTA, CDR2 FQGNSA. Trimming cost V 2 bases and J 3 bases, with 6 bases left between them. The CDR3 loop spans 13 amino acids.

CDR3 loop: CASSQDYVHTGELFF. The CDR3 nucleotides are TGTGCCAGCAGCCAAGACTACGTACACACCGGGGAGCTGTTTTTT. The rearrangement joins TRBV3-1 (or the pseudogene TRBV3-2) to TRBJ2-2; no firm D call. The CDR3 has 15 residues. V lost 0 bases and J 3 bases, leaving 8 bases between the germline ends. CDR1 and CDR2 (germline): LGHDT, YNNKEL (reference sequence).

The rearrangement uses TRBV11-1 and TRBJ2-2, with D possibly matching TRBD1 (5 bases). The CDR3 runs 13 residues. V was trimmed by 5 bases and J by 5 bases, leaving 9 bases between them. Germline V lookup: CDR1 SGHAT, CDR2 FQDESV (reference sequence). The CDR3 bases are TGTGCCAGCAGCATCAGGGAAACCGGGGAGCTGTTTTTT. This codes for CASSIRETGELFF.

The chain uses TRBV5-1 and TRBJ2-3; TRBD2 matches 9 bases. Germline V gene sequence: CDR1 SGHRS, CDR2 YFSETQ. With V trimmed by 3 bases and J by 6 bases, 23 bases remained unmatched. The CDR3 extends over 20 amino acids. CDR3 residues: CASSSHVYDISGRRGDTQYF. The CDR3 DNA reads TGCGCCAGCAGCTCTCACGTTTATGACATTAGCGGGAGAAGGGGGGATACGCAGTATTTT.